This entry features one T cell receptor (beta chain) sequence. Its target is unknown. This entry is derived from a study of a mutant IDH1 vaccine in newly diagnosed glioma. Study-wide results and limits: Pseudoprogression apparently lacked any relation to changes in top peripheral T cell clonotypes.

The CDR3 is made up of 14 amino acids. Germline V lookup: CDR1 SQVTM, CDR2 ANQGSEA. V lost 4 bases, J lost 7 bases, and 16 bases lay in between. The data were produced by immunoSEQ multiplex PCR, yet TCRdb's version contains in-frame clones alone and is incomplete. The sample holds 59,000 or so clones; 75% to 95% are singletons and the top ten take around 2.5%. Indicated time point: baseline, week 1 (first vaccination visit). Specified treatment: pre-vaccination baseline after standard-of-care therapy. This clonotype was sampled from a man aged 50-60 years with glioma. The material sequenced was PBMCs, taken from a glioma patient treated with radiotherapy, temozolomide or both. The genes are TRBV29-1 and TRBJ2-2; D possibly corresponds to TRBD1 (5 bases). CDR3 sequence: CSVGGDSQHGELFF. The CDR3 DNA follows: TGCAGCGTTGGGGGTGACAGCCAACACGGGGAGCTGTTTTTT.